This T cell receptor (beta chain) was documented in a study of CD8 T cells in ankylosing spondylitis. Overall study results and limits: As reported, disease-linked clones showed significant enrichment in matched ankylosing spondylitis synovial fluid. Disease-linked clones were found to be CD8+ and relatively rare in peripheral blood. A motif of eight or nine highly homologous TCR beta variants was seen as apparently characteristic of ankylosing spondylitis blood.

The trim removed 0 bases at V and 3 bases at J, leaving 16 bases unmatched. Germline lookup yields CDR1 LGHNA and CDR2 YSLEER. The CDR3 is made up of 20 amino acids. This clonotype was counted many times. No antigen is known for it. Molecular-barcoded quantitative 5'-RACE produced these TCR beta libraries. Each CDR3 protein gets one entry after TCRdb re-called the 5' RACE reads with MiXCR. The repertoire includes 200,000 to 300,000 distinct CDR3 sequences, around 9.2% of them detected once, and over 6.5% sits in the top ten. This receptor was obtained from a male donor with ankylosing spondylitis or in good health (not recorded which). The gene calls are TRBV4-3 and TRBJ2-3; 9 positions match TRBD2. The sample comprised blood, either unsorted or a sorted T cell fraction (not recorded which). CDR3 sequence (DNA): TGCGCCAGCAGCCAAGATGTGAGTTTTCGGGCGGGAGGGCCGACAGATACGCAGTATTTT. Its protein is CASSQDVSFRAGGPTDTQYF.